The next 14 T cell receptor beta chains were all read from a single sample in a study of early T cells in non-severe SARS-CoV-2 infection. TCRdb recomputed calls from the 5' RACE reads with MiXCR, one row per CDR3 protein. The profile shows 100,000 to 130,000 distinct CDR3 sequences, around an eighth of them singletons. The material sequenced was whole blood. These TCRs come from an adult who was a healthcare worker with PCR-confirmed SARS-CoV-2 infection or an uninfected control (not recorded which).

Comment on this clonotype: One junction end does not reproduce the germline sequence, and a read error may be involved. This CDR3 is CSVAPSSGKIQETQYF. CDR3 coding DNA: TGTAGCGTCGCCCCCTCTAGCGGGAAAATACAAGAGACCCAGTACTTC. The gene calls are TRBV29-1 and TRBJ2-5; 9 positions agree with TRBD2. Germline V gene lookup returns CDR1 SQVTM and CDR2 ANQGSEA. CDR3 length: 16 residues.

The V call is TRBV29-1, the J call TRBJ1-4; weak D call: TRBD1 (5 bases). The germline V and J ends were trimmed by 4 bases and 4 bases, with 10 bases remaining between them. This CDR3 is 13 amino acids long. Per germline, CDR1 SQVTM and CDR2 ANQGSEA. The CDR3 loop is CSVARRVNEKLFF. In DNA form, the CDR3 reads TGCAGCGTTGCCCGCAGGGTTAATGAAAAACTGTTTTTT.

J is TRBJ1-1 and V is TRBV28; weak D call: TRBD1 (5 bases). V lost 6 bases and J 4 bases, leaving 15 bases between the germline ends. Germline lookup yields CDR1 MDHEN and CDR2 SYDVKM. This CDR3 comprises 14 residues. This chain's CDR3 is CASSPPGGVTEAFF. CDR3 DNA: TGTGCCAGCAGCCCACCTGGGGGTGTCACTGAAGCTTTCTTT.

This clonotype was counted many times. CDR3 nucleotides: TGTGCCAGCAGCCAGGTCCTGACTAGTTATGAGCAGTTCTTC. This sequence encodes CASSQVLTSYEQFF. The chain combines TRBV6-5 with TRBJ2-1; D might be TRBD2 (6 bases). The germline V gene has CDR1 MNHEY and CDR2 SVGAGI. V was clipped by 6 bases and J by 8 bases, with 17 bases between them. The CDR3 runs 14 residues.

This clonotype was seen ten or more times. CDR3 sequence reads: CASSQIQASGLTNEKLFF. The CDR3 coding sequence is TGTGCCAGCAGCCAAATCCAGGCTTCAGGCCTGACTAATGAAAAACTGTTTTTT. The chain couples TRBV3-1 to TRBJ1-4; D is ambiguous. V lost 2 bases to trimming and J lost 2 bases, with 18 bases between them. The CDR3 is 18 residues long. Germline values: CDR1 LGHDT, CDR2 YNNKEL (reference sequence).

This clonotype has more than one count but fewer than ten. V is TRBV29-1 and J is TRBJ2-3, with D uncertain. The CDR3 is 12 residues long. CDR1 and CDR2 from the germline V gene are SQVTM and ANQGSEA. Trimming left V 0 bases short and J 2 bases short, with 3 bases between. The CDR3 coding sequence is TGCAGCGTTGAAGACCCCACAGATACGCAGTATTTT. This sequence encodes CSVEDPTDTQYF.

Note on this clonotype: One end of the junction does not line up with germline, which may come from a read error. This CDR3 reads CVSSAGTGTYEQYF. Here the CDR3 DNA reads TGTGTCAGCAGCGCCGGGACAGGGACCTACGAGCAGTACTTC. This chain joins TRBV27 and TRBJ2-7, with 9 bases identical to TRBD1. This CDR3 contains 14 residues. The V gene's germline CDR1 is MNHEY and CDR2 SMNVEV (reference sequence).

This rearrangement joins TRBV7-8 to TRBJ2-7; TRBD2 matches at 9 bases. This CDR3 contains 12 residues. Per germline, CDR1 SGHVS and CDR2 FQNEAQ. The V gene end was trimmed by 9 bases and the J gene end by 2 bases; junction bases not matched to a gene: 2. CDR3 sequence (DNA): TGTGCCAGTGCGGGAGGGCCCTACGAGCAGTACTTC. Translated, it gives CASAGGPYEQYF.

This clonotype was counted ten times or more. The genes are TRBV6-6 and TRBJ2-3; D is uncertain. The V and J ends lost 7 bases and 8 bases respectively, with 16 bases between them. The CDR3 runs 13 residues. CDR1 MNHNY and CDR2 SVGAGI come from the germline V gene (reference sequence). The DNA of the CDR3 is TGTGCCAGCACCCACACCTCGTCCGGTACGCAGTATTTT. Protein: CASTHTSSGTQYF.

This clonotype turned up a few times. The CDR3 DNA sequence: TGCAGTGCTAGAGATCTTCGGACAGCAAACAATGAGCAGTTCTTC. This translates into CSARDLRTANNEQFF. The chain joins TRBV20-1 to TRBJ2-1, with D perhaps matching TRBD1 (6 bases). Per germline, CDR1 DFQATT and CDR2 SNEGSKA (reference sequence). Trimming removed 0 bases at V and 5 bases at J, with 14 bases between. This CDR3 contains 15 residues.

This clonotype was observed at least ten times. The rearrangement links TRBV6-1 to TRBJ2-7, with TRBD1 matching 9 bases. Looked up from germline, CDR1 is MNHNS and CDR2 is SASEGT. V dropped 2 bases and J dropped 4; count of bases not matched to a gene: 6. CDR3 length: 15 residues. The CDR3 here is CASSEPGQGRYEQYF. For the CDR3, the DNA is TGTGCCAGCAGTGAACCGGGACAGGGAAGGTACGAGCAGTACTTC.

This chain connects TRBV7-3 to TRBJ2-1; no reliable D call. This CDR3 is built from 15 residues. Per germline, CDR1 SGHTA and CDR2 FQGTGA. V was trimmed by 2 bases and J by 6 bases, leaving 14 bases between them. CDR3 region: CASSLQRATFNEQFF. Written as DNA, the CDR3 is TGTGCCAGCAGCTTACAAAGAGCAACTTTCAATGAGCAGTTCTTC.

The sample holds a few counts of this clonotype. CDR3 residues: CASSSTGTDQPQHF. CDR3 nucleotide sequence: TGTGCCAGCAGCTCAACAGGGACGGATCAGCCCCAGCATTTT. The V and J genes are TRBV7-2 and TRBJ1-5, with TRBD1 as a possible D gene (6 bases). From germline, CDR1 is SGHTA and CDR2 FQGNSA. The CDR3 extends over 14 amino acids. Trimming stripped 4 bases from V and 5 bases from J, with 12 bases between.

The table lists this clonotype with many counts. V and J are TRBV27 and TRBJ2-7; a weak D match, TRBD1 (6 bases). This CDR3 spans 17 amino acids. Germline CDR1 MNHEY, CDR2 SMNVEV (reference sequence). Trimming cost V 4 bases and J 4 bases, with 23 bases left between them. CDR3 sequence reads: CASSSRRIPGTGYEQYF. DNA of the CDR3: TGTGCCAGCAGTTCCCGAAGGATCCCAGGCACAGGGTACGAGCAGTACTTC.